The 14 T cell receptor beta chains given below trace back to one sample, sequenced in a study of untreated major depressive disorder. Only in-frame clones appear in the TCRdb table, and some are missing; sequencing was by immunoSEQ multiplex PCR. The repertoire holds about 22,000 clones, with around nine tenths as singletons. What was sequenced was CD4+ T cells from PBMCs. These receptor sequences come from a woman in her 40s in good health.

This chain links TRBV6-1 with TRBJ1-1; D is unclear. The CDR3 is made up of 14 amino acids. Trimming took 3 bases from V and 0 from J, leaving 8 bases between them. Germline V CDR1 and CDR2: MNHNS, SASEGT. CDR3 sequence reads: CASSDRWMNTEAFF. For the CDR3, the DNA is TGTGCCAGCAGTGATAGGTGGATGAACACTGAAGCTTTCTTT.

The rearrangement links TRBV7-9 to TRBJ1-1; D not resolved. CDR1 and CDR2 from the germline V gene are SEHNR and FQNEAQ (reference sequence). The CDR3 has 11 amino acids. V lost 7 bases to trimming and J lost 6 bases, with 9 bases between them. CDR3 sequence reads: CASTAAPEAFF. The CDR3, as DNA: TGTGCCAGCACCGCTGCCCCTGAAGCTTTCTTT.

This sequence joins TRBV5-1 and TRBJ2-5; the D gene is possibly TRBD2 (6 bases). There are 16 residues in the CDR3. Germline assignment: CDR1 SGHRS and CDR2 YFSETQ. V lost 3 bases and J lost 3, with 18 bases in between. This CDR3 is CASSSYGAWREETQYF. The CDR3 DNA reads as TGCGCCAGCAGCTCCTACGGGGCCTGGAGGGAAGAGACCCAGTACTTC.

The V call is TRBV6-1, the J call TRBJ1-1; D call uncertain. Trimming stripped 3 bases from V and 0 bases from J, with 11 bases between. Germline V gene sequence: CDR1 MNHNS, CDR2 SASEGT. The CDR3 length is 15 residues. The CDR3: CASSERKALNTEAFF. For the CDR3, the DNA is TGTGCCAGCAGTGAGCGAAAGGCTTTGAACACTGAAGCTTTCTTT.

The chain carries TRBV28 and TRBJ2-2; TRBD2 matches 9 bases. The CDR3 extends over 20 amino acids. V lost 4 bases and J lost 7; bases outside the gene matches: 22. Per the germline V gene, CDR1 is MDHEN and CDR2 is SYDVKM. The CDR3 is CASSSPRLTHGPSGNGELFF. The DNA for the CDR3 is TGTGCCAGCAGTTCTCCCCGGCTCACCCATGGGCCTAGCGGGAACGGGGAGCTGTTTTTT. The complete variable domain, with remaining parts taken from reference TRBV28 and TRBJ2-2, reads DVKVTQSSRYLVKRTGEKVFLECVQDMDHENMFWYRQDPGLGLRLIYFSYDVKMKEKGDIPEGYSVSREKKERFSLILESASTNQTSMYLCASSSPRLTHGPSGNGELFFGEGSRLTVL.

V is TRBV7-3 and J is TRBJ2-3; 9 nucleotides match TRBD1. The germline V gene has CDR1 SGHTA and CDR2 FQGTGA. The V and J ends lost 6 bases and 5 bases, in that order; junction bases with no gene match: 6. The length of the CDR3 is 14 residues. The CDR3 protein is CASSTGGWGDTQYF. For the CDR3, the DNA is TGTGCCAGCAGTACAGGGGGCTGGGGAGATACGCAGTATTTT.

The V call is TRBV7-2, the J call TRBJ2-7; 8 bases align to TRBD1. Germline V gene data show CDR1 as SGHTA and CDR2 as FQGNSA. With V trimmed by 5 bases and J by 1 base, 7 bases remained unmatched. CDR3 length: 15 amino acids. CDR3 sequence (DNA): TGTGCCAGCAGCCTCGCCCGGGACAGGTCCTACGAGCAGTACGTC. As protein: CASSLARDRSYEQYV.

The chain is built from TRBV5-6 and TRBJ1-1, with unresolved D. This CDR3 has 14 residues. Deletions cut 3 bases from V and 11 bases from J, with 20 bases between. CDR1 is SGHDT and CDR2 is YYEEEE in the germline V gene. The CDR3 nucleotides read TGTGCCAGCAGCTGGGGTAAATCATGGCTGAAGGCTTTCTTT. It yields the protein CASSWGKSWLKAFF.

The count of this clone is one. This rearrangement joins TRBV4-2 to TRBJ1-4; D might be TRBD1 (5 bases). The CDR3 has 15 amino acids. Germline values: CDR1 LGHNA, CDR2 YNFKEQ. V shed 1 base and J shed 8 bases, with 14 bases lying between them. The CDR3 protein is CASSQGFGGNEKLFF. The CDR3 DNA reads TGTGCCAGCAGCCAAGGTTTTGGGGGAAACGAAAAACTGTTTTTT.

J is TRBJ1-5 and V is TRBV6-6; tentatively, D is TRBD1 (5 bases). Germline CDR1 is MNHNY and CDR2 is SVGAGI (reference sequence). The CDR3 has 13 residues. With 7 bases removed from V and 4 bases from J, the gap between germline ends came to 11 bases. The CDR3 loop reads CASTWAGNQPQHF. The CDR3 nucleotides read TGTGCCAGCACCTGGGCAGGGAATCAGCCCCAGCATTTT.

This clone appeared once. The identical CDR3 is also encoded by other nucleotide sequences in the sample. The chain couples TRBV28 to TRBJ1-2; D call uncertain. The germline V gene has CDR1 MDHEN and CDR2 SYDVKM. The CDR3 sequence is 12 residues long. V dropped 3 bases and J dropped 3 bases, with 5 bases sitting between them. The CDR3 DNA sequence: TGTGCCAGCAGTTTGACCGACTATGGCTACACCTTC. This translates into CASSLTDYGYTF.

The rearrangement links TRBV27 to TRBJ1-1, with TRBD1 as a possible D gene (5 bases). Per germline, CDR1 MNHEY and CDR2 SMNVEV (reference sequence). The germline V and J ends were trimmed by 3 bases and 4 bases, with 9 bases remaining between them. This CDR3 is built from 13 residues. In DNA, the CDR3 is TGTGCCAGCAGTTTGAGGGGAAGCACTGAAGCTTTCTTT. It yields the protein CASSLRGSTEAFF.

V usage is TRBV5-6 and J usage is TRBJ1-1, with a possible D match to TRBD1 (5 bases). This CDR3 region has 14 residues. V dropped 4 bases and J dropped 2 bases, with 12 bases sitting between them. Germline CDR1 and CDR2: SGHDT and YYEEEE. The DNA of the CDR3 is TGTGCCAGCAGCCCCCCAGGGTCAAACACTGAAGCTTTCTTT. Protein product: CASSPPGSNTEAFF. Drawing the rest from reference TRBV5-6 and TRBJ1-1, the complete variable domain is DAGVTQSPTHLIKTRGQQVTLRCSPKSGHDTVSWYQQALGQGPQFIFQYYEEEERQRGNFPDRFSGHQFPNYSSELNVNALLLGDSALYLCASSPPGSNTEAFFGQGTRLTVV.

The J gene is TRBJ2-1, the V gene TRBV4-2; 14 bases agree with TRBD2. V was pared by 4 bases and J by 7 bases, with 15 bases of the junction left unmatched. CDR1 is LGHNA and CDR2 is YNFKEQ in the germline V gene. This CDR3 contains 19 residues. The CDR3 sequence: CASSLDLGLAGGPGNEQFF. The CDR3 DNA sequence: TGTGCCAGCAGCCTGGACTTAGGACTAGCGGGGGGCCCGGGAAATGAGCAGTTCTTC.